One sample yielded the 2 T cell receptor beta chains listed below, sequenced in a study of response to subunit inactivated influenza vaccine. TCRdb processed the RT-PCR reads anew with MiXCR; each CDR3 protein has one entry. The sample lists hundreds of thousands of distinct CDR3 sequences, 12% to 15% occurring once. Material: PBMCs from blood, obtained 14 to 15 days before vaccination. The receptor set was obtained from a man between 50 and 59 years old who received an inactivated influenza vaccine.

This clonotype was picked up a small number of times. This chain joins TRBV20-1 and TRBJ2-5; 7 nucleotides agree with TRBD1. Germline values: CDR1 DFQATT, CDR2 SNEGSKA (reference sequence). This CDR3 contains 14 residues. V lost 6 bases and J lost 0; bases outside the gene matches: 7. CDR3 nucleotide sequence: TGCAGTGCCTCAACAGGGGCGTACCAAGAGACCCAGTACTTC. As protein: CSASTGAYQETQYF.

This clonotype was found a few times. The chain recombines TRBV27 with TRBJ2-5, with D possibly matching TRBD1 (6 bases). The CDR3 totals 15 residues. The V end lost 3 bases, the J end lost 0 bases, and 11 bases lay between the germline ends. Per the germline V gene, CDR1 is MNHEY and CDR2 is SMNVEV (reference sequence). CDR3 nucleotides: TGTGCCAGCAGTTTTGCAGGGGCTTACCAAGAGACCCAGTACTTC. Protein: CASSFAGAYQETQYF.